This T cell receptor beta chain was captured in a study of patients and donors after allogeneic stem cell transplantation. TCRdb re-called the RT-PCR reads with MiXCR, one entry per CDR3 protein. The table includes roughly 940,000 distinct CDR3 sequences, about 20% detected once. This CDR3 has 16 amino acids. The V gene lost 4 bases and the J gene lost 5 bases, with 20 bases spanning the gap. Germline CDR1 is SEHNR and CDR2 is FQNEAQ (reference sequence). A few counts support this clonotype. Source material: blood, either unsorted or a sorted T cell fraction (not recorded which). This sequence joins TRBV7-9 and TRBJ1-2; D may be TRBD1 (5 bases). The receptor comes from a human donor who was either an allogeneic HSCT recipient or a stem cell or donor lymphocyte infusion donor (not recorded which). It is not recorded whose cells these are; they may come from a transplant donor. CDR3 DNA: TGTGCCAGCAGCTCAGGGACGGAAAGCCCCATGTATGGCTACACCTTC. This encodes CASSSGTESPMYGYTF.